The 13 T cell receptor beta chains below were found in one sample sequenced in a study of technical replicates of blood from a few donors. Assay used: immunoSEQ multiplex PCR; TCRdb lists only in-frame clones, some missing. The sample records about 56,000 clones, about 96% being singletons. Sequenced sample: PBMCs. The receptors here all came from a human donor in good health. Some clones in this sample may be carry-over from other donors' samples.

The chain combines TRBV5-4 with TRBJ2-1, with 10 bases fitting TRBD2. Trimming took 3 bases from V and 8 from J; bases not matched to a gene: 8. The CDR3 is 15 residues long. Germline lookup yields CDR1 SGHNT and CDR2 YYREEE (reference sequence). The CDR3 DNA is TGTGCCAGCAGCTCTCAGCGGGAGGGTTTGGATGAGCAGTTCTTC. Its protein product is CASSSQREGLDEQFF. The variable domain in full, completed from reference TRBV5-4 and TRBJ2-1, reads ETGVTQSPTHLIKTRGQQVTLRCSSQSGHNTVSWYQQALGQGPQFIFQYYREEENGRGNFPPRFSGLQFPNYSSELNVNALELDDSALYLCASSSQREGLDEQFFGPGTRLTVL.

This clone was seen only once. V usage is TRBV7-2 and J usage is TRBJ1-2; D might be TRBD1 (6 bases). The V and J ends lost 5 bases and 4 bases respectively, with 14 bases between them. The CDR3 length is 14 residues. Germline CDR1 reads SGHTA; CDR2 reads FQGNSA. In nucleotides, the CDR3 is TGTGCCAGCAGCCCCCGACAGGCCGGCTATGGCTACACCTTC. The encoded protein is CASSPRQAGYGYTF.

This sequence joins TRBV7-9 and TRBJ1-2; D is uncertain. The CDR3 length is 12 residues. Germline V gene lookup returns CDR1 SEHNR and CDR2 FQNEAQ (reference sequence). Trimming took 5 bases from V and 13 from J, leaving 17 bases between them. CDR3 DNA: TGTGCCAGCAGCCGACGTACCCTCGGGAGCACCTTC. Translation gives CASSRRTLGSTF.

The CDR3 bases are TGTGCCAGCAGCAAAGACTTAGAGGAACGGTCCACGAACACCGGGGAGCTGTTTTTT. Translated: CASSKDLEERSTNTGELFF. This chain uses TRBV21-1 with TRBJ2-2; TRBD2, as called in the table, went unchecked against the DNA. TRBV21-1 is a pseudogene segment. This CDR3 is built from 19 residues.

V is TRBV30 and J is TRBJ1-5; D unresolved. The germline CDR1 and CDR2 sequences are GTSNPN and SVGIG (reference sequence). The CDR3 loop spans 15 amino acids. Between the trimmed V and J ends, which lost 2 bases and 4 bases, there was a span of 15 bases. The CDR3 DNA reads as TGTGCCTGGAGTCCACAAGGAGGTTTTAATCAGCCCCAGCATTTT. Protein product: CAWSPQGGFNQPQHF.

The chain couples TRBV4-3 to TRBJ2-3; D not certain. Germline assignment: CDR1 LGHNA and CDR2 YSLEER. This CDR3 spans 13 amino acids. The ends were cut back, 4 bases at V and 6 bases at J, with 11 bases in the middle. CDR3 protein: CASSRFEQDTQYF. In nucleotides, the CDR3 is TGCGCCAGCAGCCGATTCGAACAGGATACGCAGTATTTT.

The chain uses TRBV6-1 and TRBJ1-6, with D tentatively TRBD1 (6 bases). The CDR3 runs to 14 residues. Germline V gives CDR1 MNHNS, CDR2 SASEGT. Trimming took 7 bases from V and 7 from J, leaving 14 bases between them. CDR3: CASNPVRGNSPLHF. The CDR3 DNA follows: TGTGCCAGCAACCCTGTCAGGGGAAATTCACCCCTCCACTTT.

In this sample, this clone turned up once. J is TRBJ1-5 and V is TRBV9; D gene uncertain. The CDR3 runs to 14 residues. The V and J ends lost 4 bases and 4 bases respectively, with 12 bases between them. From germline, CDR1 is SGDLS and CDR2 YYNGEE. DNA for the CDR3: TGTGCCAGCAGCCCCCGAGAGGGTAATCAGCCCCAGCATTTT. Protein: CASSPREGNQPQHF.

The CDR3 is CASKDSHSGNTIYF. As DNA, the CDR3 is TGTGCCAGCAAGGACAGCCACTCTGGAAACACCATATATTTT. This chain links TRBV19 with TRBJ1-3; TRBD1 might be the D (6 bases). CDR3 length: 14 amino acids. The V end lost 9 bases, the J end lost 0 bases, and 12 bases lay between the germline ends. CDR1 LNHDA and CDR2 SQIVND come from the germline V gene (reference sequence).

The chain recombines TRBV6-1 with TRBJ1-2; tentatively, D is TRBD1 (5 bases). Germline lookup yields CDR1 MNHNS and CDR2 SASEGT. The CDR3 is 15 residues long. V shed 5 bases and J shed 1 base, with 14 bases lying between them. CDR3 protein: CASSRTAGGNYGYTF. The CDR3, as DNA: TGTGCCAGCAGTAGGACCGCGGGGGGTAACTATGGCTACACCTTC.

The rearrangement joins TRBV6-4 to TRBJ2-3; TRBD1 might be the D (6 bases). Germline CDR1 and CDR2: MRHNA and SNTAGT. The CDR3 has 15 residues. V was shortened by 0 bases and J by 6 bases, with 13 bases between the two germline ends. CDR3 amino acids: CASSDSSSGADTQYF. CDR3 bases: TGTGCCAGCAGTGACTCATCCTCAGGGGCCGATACGCAGTATTTT.

This chain uses TRBV19 with TRBJ2-1; 9 bases map to TRBD1. CDR1 is LNHDA and CDR2 is SQIVND in the germline V gene (reference sequence). V shed 8 bases, J shed 2 bases, and the junction held 10 bases outside the gene matches. This CDR3 has 16 amino acids. The DNA of the CDR3 is TGTGCCAGTGCCCTTGGGACAGGGAAAACCTACAATGAGCAGTTCTTC. Translating gives CASALGTGKTYNEQFF.

This chain uses TRBV2 with TRBJ2-5; 8 nucleotides line up with TRBD1. Germline V gene data show CDR1 as SNHLY and CDR2 as FYNNEI. There are 14 residues in the CDR3. J lost 5 bases, V lost 6 bases, and 8 bases had no gene match. CDR3 amino acids: CASSPDRGWETQYF. The DNA for the CDR3 is TGTGCCAGCAGCCCCGACAGGGGATGGGAGACCCAGTACTTC.